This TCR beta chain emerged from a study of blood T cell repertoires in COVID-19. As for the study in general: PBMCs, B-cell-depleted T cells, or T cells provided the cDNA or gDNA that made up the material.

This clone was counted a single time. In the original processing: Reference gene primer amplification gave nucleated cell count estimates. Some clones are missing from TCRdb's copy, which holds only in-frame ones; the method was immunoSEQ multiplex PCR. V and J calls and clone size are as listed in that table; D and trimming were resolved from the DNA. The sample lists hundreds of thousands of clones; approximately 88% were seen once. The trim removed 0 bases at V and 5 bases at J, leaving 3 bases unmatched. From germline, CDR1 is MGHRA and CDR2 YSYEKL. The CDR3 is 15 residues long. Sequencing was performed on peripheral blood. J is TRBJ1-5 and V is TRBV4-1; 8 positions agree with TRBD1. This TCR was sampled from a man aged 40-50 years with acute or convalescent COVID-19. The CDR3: CASSQEAGGYQPQHF. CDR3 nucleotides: TGCGCCAGCAGCCAAGAGGCAGGGGGCTATCAGCCCCAGCATTTT.